The sequence of this T cell receptor beta chain was determined in a study of neoadjuvant nivolumab and ipilimumab in lung cancer. Study-wide points: Only a single major-pathologic-response sample was available for clonality analysis.

V was trimmed by 4 bases and J by 5 bases, leaving 10 bases between them. This CDR3 has 13 residues. The V gene's germline CDR1 is SGHKS and CDR2 YYEKEE (reference sequence). TCRdb's copy holds only in-frame clones and misses some; the assay was immunoSEQ multiplex PCR. Of about 27,000 clones in the sample, 76% were seen once. To note about this clone: Its target is unknown.

This sequence joins TRBV5-5 and TRBJ1-5, with no clear D. This sequence was found in an adult with non-small cell lung cancer. The material was tumor tissue, obtained after neoadjuvant nivolumab, alone or with ipilimumab, at or shortly before surgery. The CDR3 DNA follows: TGTGCCAGCAGCCCGGACTTAGATCAGCCCCAGCATTTT. Protein: CASSPDLDQPQHF.